These T cell receptor beta chains were read from a single sample in a study of technical replicates of blood from several donors. Assay used: immunoSEQ multiplex PCR; TCRdb lists only in-frame clones, some missing. The sample yields 80,000 to 100,000 clones, roughly 96% seen once. Material: T cells isolated from PBMCs. These receptors all come from a human donor in good health. The CDR3 runs from the conserved cysteine through the conserved F or W. A D gene is named only where the DNA matches it firmly. Clone size is given for some rows only: seen once, a few or many times, or a class if the clone is expanded.

D gene: TRBD1; V gene: TRBV29-1; clone size: .; J gene: TRBJ1-2; CDR3 protein: CSGQGDYGYTF; CDR3 DNA: TGCAGCGGACAGGGTGACTATGGCTACACCTTC
D gene: .; V gene: TRBV19; clone size: .; J gene: TRBJ1-2; CDR3 protein: CASGDYGYTF; CDR3 DNA: TGTGCCAGTGGAGACTATGGCTACACCTTC
D gene: TRBD2; V gene: TRBV5-1; clone size: .; J gene: TRBJ2-7; CDR3 protein: CASSFGLAGAYAEQYF; CDR3 DNA: TGCGCCAGCAGCTTTGGGTTAGCGGGAGCATATGCCGAGCAGTACTTC
D gene: .; V gene: TRBV7-6; clone size: .; J gene: TRBJ1-3; CDR3 protein: CASSPLRGGSGNTIYF; CDR3 DNA: TGTGCCAGCAGCCCCTTAAGGGGAGGCTCTGGAAACACCATATATTTT
D gene: .; V gene: TRBV10-3; clone size: .; J gene: TRBJ1-1; CDR3 protein: CAISESRNTEAFF; CDR3 DNA: TGTGCCATCAGTGAATCCCGTAACACTGAAGCTTTCTTT
D gene: .; V gene: TRBV2; clone size: once; J gene: TRBJ2-3; CDR3 protein: CASSDAGKFTDTQYF; CDR3 DNA: TGTGCCAGCAGTGACGCGGGTAAATTCACAGATACGCAGTATTTT
D gene: TRBD1; V gene: TRBV18; clone size: .; J gene: TRBJ2-6; CDR3 protein: CASSLSGTGATLLSGANVLTF; CDR3 DNA: TGTGCCAGCTCACTTTCCGGGACAGGGGCCACCCTACTCTCTGGGGCCAACGTCCTGACTTTC
D gene: .; V gene: TRBV11-2; clone size: .; J gene: TRBJ2-7; CDR3 protein: CASSLVGAGNREQYF; CDR3 DNA: TGTGCCAGCAGCTTAGTCGGGGCGGGAAATCGCGAGCAGTACTTC
D gene: .; V gene: TRBV7-9; clone size: .; J gene: TRBJ2-1; CDR3 protein: CASSLNAYNEQFF; CDR3 DNA: TGTGCCAGCAGCTTAAACGCGTACAATGAGCAGTTCTTC
D gene: .; V gene: TRBV7-9; clone size: .; J gene: TRBJ2-7; CDR3 protein: CASSSTETYEQYF; CDR3 DNA: TGTGCCAGCAGCTCAACAGAGACCTACGAGCAGTACTTC
D gene: .; V gene: TRBV7-2; clone size: .; J gene: TRBJ2-1; CDR3 protein: CASSTRGAEHNEQFF; CDR3 DNA: TGTGCCAGCAGCACCAGGGGAGCGGAGCACAATGAGCAGTTCTTC
D gene: .; V gene: TRBV20-1; clone size: once; J gene: TRBJ2-1; CDR3 protein: CSASRYNEQFF; CDR3 DNA: TGCAGTGCTAGCAGATACAATGAGCAGTTCTTC
D gene: TRBD1; V gene: TRBV9; clone size: .; J gene: TRBJ2-3; CDR3 protein: CASSVAETGTGFTDTQYF; CDR3 DNA: TGTGCCAGCAGCGTAGCGGAAACCGGGACAGGCTTCACAGATACGCAGTATTTT
D gene: .; V gene: TRBV5-1; clone size: .; J gene: TRBJ2-7; CDR3 protein: CASNPQGYTSYEQYF; CDR3 DNA: TGCGCCAGCAACCCGCAGGGCTACACCTCCTACGAGCAGTACTTC
D gene: TRBD1; V gene: TRBV29-1; clone size: .; J gene: TRBJ1-3; CDR3 protein: CSVARDRGNTIYF; CDR3 DNA: TGCAGCGTTGCCAGGGACAGGGGAAACACCATATATTTT
D gene: .; V gene: TRBV4-1; clone size: .; J gene: TRBJ1-1; CDR3 protein: CASSWANTEAFF; CDR3 DNA: TGCGCCAGCAGCTGGGCCAACACTGAAGCTTTCTTT
D gene: .; V gene: TRBV2; clone size: .; J gene: TRBJ2-2; CDR3 protein: CASRASVTTGELFF; CDR3 DNA: TGTGCCAGCCGTGCTAGCGTGACCACCGGGGAGCTGTTTTTT
D gene: .; V gene: TRBV27; clone size: once; J gene: TRBJ2-7; CDR3 protein: CASSLSSGSYEQYF; CDR3 DNA: TGTGCCAGCAGTTTATCTAGCGGCTCCTACGAGCAGTACTTC
D gene: .; V gene: TRBV29-1; clone size: .; J gene: TRBJ1-1; CDR3 protein: CSVDTGNTEAFF; CDR3 DNA: TGCAGCGTGGACACAGGGAATACTGAAGCTTTCTTT
D gene: .; V gene: TRBV27; clone size: .; J gene: TRBJ1-4; CDR3 protein: CASKQGRGGKLFF; CDR3 DNA: TGTGCCAGCAAACAGGGTAGAGGCGGAAAACTGTTTTTT
D gene: .; V gene: TRBV7-3; clone size: .; J gene: TRBJ2-2; CDR3 protein: CASSLIRRTEDTGELFF; CDR3 DNA: TGTGCCAGCAGCTTAATTAGAAGGACAGAGGACACCGGGGAGCTGTTTTTT
D gene: TRBD2; V gene: TRBV9; clone size: once; J gene: TRBJ2-1; CDR3 protein: CASSARDYIYEQFF; CDR3 DNA: TGTGCCAGCAGCGCCCGGGACTATATCTATGAGCAGTTCTTC